A selection of T cell receptor beta chains follows, all from one sample in a study of blood T cell repertoires in COVID-19. Generated by immunoSEQ multiplex PCR, the TCRdb table keeps only in-frame clones and is missing some. The sample holds 95,000 to 150,000 clones, roughly 79% seen once. Sequencing was carried out using peripheral blood. These receptor sequences come from a human donor in a cohort sampled during active COVID-19. The CDR3 runs from the conserved cysteine through the conserved F or W. Each record gives: clone size, V gene, J gene, D gene, CDR3 protein, CDR3 DNA. The D gene is left open where the match is weak. Expanded clones are given a class, and other clones once, few, many or no size at all.

NA	TRBV28	TRBJ2-7	NA	CASSLVVGAYEQYF	TGTGCCAGCAGTTTGGTGGTAGGGGCTTACGAGCAGTACTTC
NA	TRBV24-1	TRBJ2-3	TRBD1	CATSEPGTGGTDTQYF	TGTGCCACCAGTGAGCCCGGGACAGGGGGGACAGATACGCAGTATTTT
NA	TRBV19	TRBJ2-5	TRBD1	CASSTWDRGGRETQYF	TGTGCCAGTAGTACCTGGGACAGGGGAGGACGAGAGACCCAGTACTTC
few	TRBV12-3/TRBV12-4	TRBJ1-2	NA	CASREGWGSGYTF	TGTGCCAGCAGGGAGGGGTGGGGAAGTGGCTACACCTTC
NA	TRBV6-5	TRBJ1-6	NA	CASSRTEYNSPLHF	TGTGCCAGCAGCCGGACAGAATATAATTCACCCCTCCACTTT
once	TRBV29-1	TRBJ2-3	NA	CSGGLDTDTQYF	TGCAGCGGCGGACTGGACACAGATACGCAGTATTTT
NA	TRBV4-2	TRBJ1-1	NA	CASSPGDGRLAEAFF	TGTGCCAGCAGCCCGGGGGATGGTAGGTTGGCTGAAGCTTTCTTT
NA	TRBV5-5	TRBJ1-1	NA	CASSLDGGLNTEAFF	TGTGCCAGCAGCTTGGACGGAGGTTTGAACACTGAAGCTTTCTTT
few	TRBV6-5	TRBJ2-3	NA	CAITSAGITDTQYF	TGTGCCATCACCTCAGCGGGTATCACAGATACGCAGTATTTT
NA	TRBV18	TRBJ1-1	NA	CASSSNRLNTEAFF	TGTGCCAGCTCATCAAACAGATTGAACACTGAAGCTTTCTTT
NA	TRBV5-6	TRBJ2-5	TRBD1	CASSLGTDPRETQYF	TGTGCCAGCAGCTTAGGGACAGACCCCAGAGAGACCCAGTACTTC
few	TRBV28	TRBJ1-1	TRBD1	CASSLYRGLGTEAFF	TGTGCCAGCAGTTTATACAGGGGGCTAGGCACTGAAGCTTTCTTT
few	TRBV5-1	TRBJ1-1	NA	CASSRGSGGNTEAFF	TGCGCCAGCAGTCGCGGATCCGGGGGAAACACTGAAGCTTTCTTT
NA	TRBV7-2	TRBJ2-7	TRBD1	CASSLAQGGEQYF	TGTGCCAGCAGCTTAGCACAGGGGGGCGAGCAGTACTTC
many	TRBV14	TRBJ1-2	NA	CASSQDLADPRTNYGYTF	TGTGCCAGCAGCCAAGATCTAGCGGATCCCCGGACTAACTATGGCTACACCTTC
NA	TRBV9	TRBJ1-2	TRBD1	CASSVGTGAGYTF	TGTGCCAGCAGCGTAGGGACAGGGGCTGGCTACACCTTC
NA	TRBV7-8	TRBJ1-1	TRBD1	CASSLGQGDTEAFF	TGTGCCAGCAGCCTAGGACAGGGCGACACTGAAGCTTTCTTT
NA	TRBV30	TRBJ2-5	TRBD2	CAWREGISGGETQYF	TGTGCCTGGAGAGAGGGGATTAGCGGGGGTGAGACCCAGTACTTC
NA	TRBV4-3	TRBJ1-1	NA	CASSQVGGVGEAFF	TGCGCCAGCAGCCAAGTTGGGGGCGTGGGTGAAGCTTTCTTT
NA	TRBV19	TRBJ1-6	TRBD1	CASRFDRASPLHF	TGTGCCAGTAGATTCGACAGGGCCTCACCCCTCCACTTT
NA	TRBV7-3	TRBJ2-1	TRBD2	CASSASGTRGNEQFF	TGTGCCAGCAGCGCATCCGGGACTAGAGGGAATGAGCAGTTCTTC
once	TRBV19	TRBJ1-2	TRBD1	CASSIQGAYGYTF	TGTGCCAGTAGTATTCAGGGGGCCTATGGCTACACCTTC
medium-sized	TRBV7-9	TRBJ2-3	TRBD1	CASSPGQGEADTQYF	TGTGCCAGCAGCCCGGGACAGGGTGAAGCAGATACGCAGTATTTT
NA	TRBV18	TRBJ1-4	TRBD1	CASSPIRGQEKLFF	TGTGCCAGCTCACCTATTAGGGGACAGGAAAAACTGTTTTTT
few	TRBV27	TRBJ1-4	NA	CASSLVYRATNEKLFF	TGTGCCAGCAGTTTAGTTTATAGAGCAACTAATGAAAAACTGTTTTTT
NA	TRBV20-1	TRBJ2-4	NA	CSLGVENIQYF	TGCAGTCTGGGAGTCGAAAACATTCAGTACTTC
NA	TRBV4-2	TRBJ1-2	TRBD1	CASSQVSGGTAIYGYTF	TGTGCCAGCAGCCAAGTTTCCGGCGGGACAGCTATCTATGGCTACACCTTC
NA	TRBV4-2	TRBJ1-1	NA	CASSQQGKGTEAFF	TGTGCCAGCAGCCAACAGGGGAAAGGAACTGAAGCTTTCTTT
many	TRBV2	TRBJ1-1	NA	CASSPYRSEAFF	TGTGCCAGCAGCCCGTACAGGAGTGAAGCTTTCTTT
NA	TRBV7-9	TRBJ2-3	NA	CASSLEGVLSTDTQYF	TGTGCCAGCAGCTTAGAAGGGGTGTTGAGCACAGATACGCAGTATTTT
few	TRBV5-4	TRBJ2-3	TRBD2	CASSLRVQRGDTQYF	TGTGCCAGCAGCTTGAGGGTCCAGCGGGGAGATACGCAGTATTTT
NA	TRBV7-9	TRBJ2-1	NA	CASSLTGANEQFF	TGTGCCAGCAGCTTAACTGGGGCCAATGAGCAGTTCTTC
NA	TRBV7-2	TRBJ2-1	NA	CASSQQGFEQFF	TGTGCCAGCAGCCAACAGGGTTTTGAGCAGTTCTTC
once	TRBV9	TRBJ2-3	NA	CASSALGGAATDTQYF	TGTGCCAGCAGCGCCCTGGGGGGAGCTGCCACAGATACGCAGTATTTT
NA	TRBV5-1	TRBJ1-1	NA	CASSRGGRTPNTEAFF	TGCGCCAGCAGCCGGGGGGGGCGCACGCCGAACACTGAAGCTTTCTTT
NA	TRBV9	TRBJ2-5	TRBD1	CASSETDRIQETQYF	TGTGCCAGCAGCGAGACGGACAGGATCCAAGAGACCCAGTACTTC
NA	TRBV5-6	TRBJ1-2	TRBD1	CASSPGDRDYGYTF	TGTGCCAGCAGCCCGGGGGACAGGGACTATGGCTACACCTTC
NA	TRBV30	TRBJ2-6	NA	CAWIRPGLTSSGANVLTF	TGTGCCTGGATCCGACCGGGACTTACTAGCTCTGGGGCCAACGTCCTGACTTTC
NA	TRBV28	TRBJ1-1	NA	CASIGRWRTEAFF	TGTGCCAGCATCGGGAGGTGGCGGACTGAAGCTTTCTTT
NA	TRBV21-1	TRBJ1-5	NA	CASSRGGLNQPQHF	TGTGCCAGCAGCAGGGGAGGGTTAAATCAGCCCCAGCATTTT
few	TRBV5-5	TRBJ2-7	TRBD1	CASSPGTGATYEQYF	TGTGCCAGCAGCCCGGGGACAGGGGCTACCTACGAGCAGTACTTC
NA	TRBV6-2/TRBV6-3	TRBJ2-7	TRBD2	CASSYTSRTSGGVNEQYF	TGTGCCAGCAGTTACACGTCGAGGACTAGCGGGGGAGTGAACGAGCAGTACTTC
NA	TRBV5-8	TRBJ2-6	NA	CASSLGWGAGANVLTF	TGTGCCAGCAGCTTGGGTTGGGGGGCTGGGGCCAACGTCCTGACTTTC
NA	TRBV6-1	TRBJ2-5	NA	CASSEWGRKETQYF	TGTGCCAGCAGTGAGTGGGGCCGCAAAGAGACCCAGTACTTC
once	TRBV10-3	TRBJ1-1	NA	CAISGGRGRDTEAFF	TGTGCCATCAGTGGGGGGAGGGGCAGGGACACTGAAGCTTTCTTT
once	TRBV4-1	TRBJ2-4	TRBD2	CASSLGTSGMSAKNIQYF	TGCGCCAGCAGCCTGGGGACTAGCGGGATGTCGGCCAAAAACATTCAGTACTTC
NA	TRBV28	TRBJ2-7	TRBD2	CASVPNRGRINEQYF	TGTGCCAGCGTCCCAAATCGCGGGAGGATCAACGAGCAGTACTTC
NA	TRBV11-3	TRBJ1-6	NA	CASSSTGRSPLHF	TGTGCCAGCAGCTCAACAGGGCGTTCACCCCTCCACTTT
many	TRBV7-9	TRBJ1-5	TRBD1	CASSRDRVGRQPQHF	TGTGCCAGCAGCCGGGACAGGGTCGGACGTCAGCCCCAGCATTTT
NA	TRBV7-9	TRBJ1-2	NA	CASSLIQTNYGYTF	TGTGCCAGCAGCTTAATCCAGACTAACTATGGCTACACCTTC
NA	TRBV6-6	TRBJ2-1	TRBD2	CASSQGLADTHEQFF	TGTGCCAGCAGTCAGGGACTAGCGGACACTCATGAGCAGTTCTTC
few	TRBV14	TRBJ2-7	TRBD2	CASSLGLAGSYEQYF	TGTGCCAGCAGCCTGGGACTAGCGGGATCCTACGAGCAGTACTTC
NA	TRBV25-1	TRBJ1-1	TRBD1	CASSAPTGTEAFF	TGTGCCAGCAGTGCTCCGACAGGGACTGAAGCTTTCTTT
NA	TRBV18	TRBJ2-7	NA	CASSPGQGTYEQYF	TGTGCCAGCTCACCCGGTCAGGGAACCTACGAGCAGTACTTC